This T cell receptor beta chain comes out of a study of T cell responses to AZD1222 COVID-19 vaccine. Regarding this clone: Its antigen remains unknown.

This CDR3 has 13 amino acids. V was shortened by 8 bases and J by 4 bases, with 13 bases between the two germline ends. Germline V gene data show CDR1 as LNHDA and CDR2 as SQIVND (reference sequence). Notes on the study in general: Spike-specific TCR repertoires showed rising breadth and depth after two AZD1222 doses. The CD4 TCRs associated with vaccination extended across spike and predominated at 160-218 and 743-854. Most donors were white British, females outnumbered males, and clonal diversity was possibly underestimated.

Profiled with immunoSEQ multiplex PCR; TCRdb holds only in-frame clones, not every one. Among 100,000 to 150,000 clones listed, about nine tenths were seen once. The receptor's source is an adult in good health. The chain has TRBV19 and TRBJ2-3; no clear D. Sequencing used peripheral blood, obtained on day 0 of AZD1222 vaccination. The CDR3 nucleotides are TGTGCCAGTTCTCTATCTGGGGCAGATACGCAGTATTTT. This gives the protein CASSLSGADTQYF. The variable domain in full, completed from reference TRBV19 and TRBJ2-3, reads DGGITQSPKYLFRKEGQNVTLSCEQNLNHDAMYWYRQDPGQGLRLIYYSQIVNDFQKGDIAEGYSVSREKKESFPLTVTSAQKNPTAFYLCASSLSGADTQYFGPGTRLTVL.